This entry features one T cell receptor (beta chain) sequence. Its antigen remains unidentified. The CDR3 end is not reached by the read, which stops 3 residues before it; the germline J gene fills it in. Data came from immunoSEQ multiplex PCR; TCRdb stores just in-frame clones and leaves some out. This repertoire holds 50,000 or so clones, and none appear only once. This CDR3 comprises 14 residues. Germline CDR1 SGHTA, CDR2 FQGNSA. The J segment lost 5 bases and the V segment lost 4 bases, leaving 7 bases of the junction unmatched. The entry originates in a study of T cell clonality in common variable immunodeficiency. Regarding the study as a whole: Authors noted CVID clonality's cause needs subpopulation repertoire sequencing. CVID subjects had higher TCRbeta clonality than healthy controls, most marked in about a third.

Donors gave about 5 to 8 ml heparinized peripheral whole blood. The sequenced sample was peripheral blood mononuclear cells. This clonotype originated in a person aged 18-70 years in good health. This chain uses TRBV7-2 with TRBJ2-7; 8 bases are a match to TRBD1. The CDR3 region is CASSSNLQGDEQYF. CDR3 DNA, as far as it was read: TGTGCCAGCAGCTCCAACTTACAGGGGGACGAG.